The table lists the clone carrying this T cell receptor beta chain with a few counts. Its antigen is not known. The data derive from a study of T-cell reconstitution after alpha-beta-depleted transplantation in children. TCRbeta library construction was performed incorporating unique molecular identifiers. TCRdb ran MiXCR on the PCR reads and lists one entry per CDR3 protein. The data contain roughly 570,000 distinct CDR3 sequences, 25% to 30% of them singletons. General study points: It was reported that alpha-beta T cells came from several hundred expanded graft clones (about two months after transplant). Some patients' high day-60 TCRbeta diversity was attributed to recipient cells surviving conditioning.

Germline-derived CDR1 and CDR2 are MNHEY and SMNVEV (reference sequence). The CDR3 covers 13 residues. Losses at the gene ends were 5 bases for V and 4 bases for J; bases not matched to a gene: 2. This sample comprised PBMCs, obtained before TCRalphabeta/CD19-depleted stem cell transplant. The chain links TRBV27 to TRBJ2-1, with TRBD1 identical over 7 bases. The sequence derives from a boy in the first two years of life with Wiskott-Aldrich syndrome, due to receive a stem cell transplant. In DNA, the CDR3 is TGTGCCAGCAGTGGGACAGAGTACAATGAGCAGTTCTTC. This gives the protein CASSGTEYNEQFF.